This T cell receptor beta chain was captured in a study of early T cells in non-severe SARS-CoV-2 infection. The V gene's germline CDR1 is MNHNS and CDR2 SASEGT. V was trimmed by 1 base and J by 8 bases, leaving 11 bases between them. CDR3 size: 13 residues. Unique molecular identifiers were added to individual cDNA molecules. MiXCR, run by TCRdb on the 5' RACE reads, gives a single entry per CDR3 protein. The repertoire holds more than 55,000 distinct CDR3 sequences, with roughly 4.5% as singletons. This clonotype originated in an adult who was a healthcare worker with PCR-confirmed SARS-CoV-2 infection or an uninfected control (not recorded which). The donor label of this sample is uncertain. The starting material was whole blood, obtained at baseline. The V gene is TRBV6-1, the J gene TRBJ1-2, with D possibly TRBD1 on 5 matching bases. The CDR3 region has the DNA TGTGCCAGCAGTGAAGGACGGGGCCGGGGCTACACCTTC. Translating gives CASSEGRGRGYTF.